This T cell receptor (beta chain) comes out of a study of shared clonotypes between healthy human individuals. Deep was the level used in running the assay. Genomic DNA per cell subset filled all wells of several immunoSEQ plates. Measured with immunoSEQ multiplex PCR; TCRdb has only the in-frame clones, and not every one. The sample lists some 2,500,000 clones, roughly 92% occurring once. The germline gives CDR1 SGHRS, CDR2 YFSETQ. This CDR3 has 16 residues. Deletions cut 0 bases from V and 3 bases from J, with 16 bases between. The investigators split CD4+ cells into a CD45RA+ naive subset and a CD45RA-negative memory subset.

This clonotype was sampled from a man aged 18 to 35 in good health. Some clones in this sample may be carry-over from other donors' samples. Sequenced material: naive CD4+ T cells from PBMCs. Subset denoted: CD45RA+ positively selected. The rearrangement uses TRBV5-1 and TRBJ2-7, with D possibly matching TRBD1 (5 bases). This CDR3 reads CASSLAVSGKGYEQYF. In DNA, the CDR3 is TGCGCCAGCAGCTTGGCAGTTTCAGGGAAAGGCTACGAGCAGTACTTC.